The TCR beta chain described here comes from a study of T-cell reconstitution after alpha-beta-depleted transplantation in children. CDR3 length equals 15 residues. The V end was cut by 2 bases, the J end by 0 bases, with 8 bases between. TCRbeta library preparation incorporated unique molecular identifiers. TCRdb itself ran the PCR reads through MiXCR, one entry per CDR3 protein. The sample shows 210,000 or so distinct CDR3 sequences, about 9.5% of them seen only once. This clonotype was observed a few times. The chain uses TRBV12-3 or TRBV12-4 and TRBJ1-3; no clear D. This TCR derives from a human donor who donated a stem cell graft to a child with acute lymphoblastic leukemia. Specimen: PBMCs from the stem cell graft donor, collected from the stem cell graft. CDR3 DNA: TGTGCCAGCAGTTTATCGGGGTTCTCTGGAAACACCATATATTTT. This codes for CASSLSGFSGNTIYF.